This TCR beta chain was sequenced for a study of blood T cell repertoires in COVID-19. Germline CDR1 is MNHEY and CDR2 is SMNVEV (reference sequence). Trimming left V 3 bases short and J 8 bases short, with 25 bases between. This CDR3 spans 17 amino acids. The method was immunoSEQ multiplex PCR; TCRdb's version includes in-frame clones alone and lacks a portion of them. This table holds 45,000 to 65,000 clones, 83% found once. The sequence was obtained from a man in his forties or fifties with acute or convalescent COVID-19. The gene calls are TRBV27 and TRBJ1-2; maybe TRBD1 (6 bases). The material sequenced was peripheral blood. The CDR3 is CASSLDQDLPGAKGYTF. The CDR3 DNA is TGTGCCAGCAGTTTGGACCAGGATCTTCCAGGGGCTAAGGGCTACACCTTC.